This is a list of T cell receptor beta chains from one sample in a study of T cell changes during pregnancy in multiple sclerosis. Sequencing used immunoSEQ multiplex PCR; TCRdb keeps in-frame clones, though not all of them. In the table there are 70,000 or so clones, around 92% of which are singletons. The source material was peripheral blood, sampled in the third trimester of pregnancy. The receptors were gathered from a female donor in good health, enrolled as a control in a pregnancy study. Both conserved end residues are part of each CDR3. Each record gives: clone size, J gene, D gene, V gene, CDR3 protein, CDR3 DNA. D genes are given only for firm matches. Clone size is not always given. Where it is, it says once, few, many or a class for expanded clones.

. | TRBJ2-3 | TRBD2 | TRBV19 | CASSIGLAGGPTQYF | TGTGCCAGTAGTATAGGACTAGCGGGGGGGCCTACGCAGTATTTT
. | TRBJ2-3 | . | TRBV5-1 | CASSNPGDTDTQYF | TGCGCCAGCAGCAACCCCGGGGATACAGATACGCAGTATTTT
. | TRBJ2-2 | . | TRBV7-9 | CASSFSEELFF | TGTGCCAGCAGCTTCAGTGAGGAGCTGTTTTTT
. | TRBJ2-5 | . | TRBV11-2 | CASSLGLTTQYF | TGTGCCAGCAGCCTTGGACTGACGACCCAGTACTTC
. | TRBJ2-1 | TRBD1 | TRBV4-1 | CASSQPLGDRGVNEQFF | TGCGCCAGCAGCCAACCCTTAGGGGACAGGGGCGTCAATGAGCAGTTCTTC
few | TRBJ1-5 | . | TRBV15 | CATSGGVSRRNQHF | TGTGCCACCAGCGGGGGGGTCAGTCGGCGAAACCAGCATTTT
. | TRBJ1-3 | . | TRBV15 | CATSVGGQLSGNTIYF | TGTGCCACCAGCGTGGGAGGTCAGCTCTCTGGAAACACCATATATTTT
. | TRBJ2-2 | TRBD2 | TRBV29-1 | CSARGASGRRGGELFF | TGCAGCGCACGCGGGGCTAGCGGGCGAAGGGGCGGGGAGCTGTTTTTT
. | TRBJ2-5 | . | TRBV18 | CASSPPWGRLVQETQYF | TGTGCCAGCTCACCACCGTGGGGCAGGCTTGTGCAAGAGACCCAGTACTTC
. | TRBJ2-7 | . | TRBV5-4 | CASSGGSRAYEQYF | TGTGCCAGCAGCGGGGGGAGCCGGGCCTACGAGCAGTACTTC
. | TRBJ2-5 | TRBD2 | TRBV7-2 | CASSNVLAGGGETQYF | TGTGCCAGCAGCAATGTACTAGCGGGAGGAGGGGAGACCCAGTACTTC
. | TRBJ1-2 | TRBD1 | TRBV10-3 | CAISASETGTAGYTF | TGTGCCATCAGTGCCTCCGAGACAGGGACTGCTGGCTACACCTTC
. | TRBJ2-1 | . | TRBV4-2 | CASSPGGGYEQFF | TGTGCCAGCAGCCCGGGTGGAGGATATGAGCAGTTCTTC
. | TRBJ2-3 | TRBD2 | TRBV9 | CASSVLYSGRLFTDTQYF | TGTGCCAGCAGCGTACTCTATAGCGGGAGATTGTTCACAGATACGCAGTATTTT
. | TRBJ1-2 | . | TRBV7-9 | CASSPTGQHGYTF | TGTGCCAGCAGCCCCACCGGACAGCATGGCTACACCTTC
. | TRBJ2-1 | TRBD2 | TRBV7-9 | CASSPPGLAGSYNEQFF | TGTGCCAGCAGCCCCCCGGGACTAGCGGGTTCCTACAATGAGCAGTTCTTC
. | TRBJ2-1 | TRBD2 | TRBV7-2 | CASSFGLAGHNEQFF | TGTGCCAGCAGCTTTGGACTAGCGGGCCACAATGAGCAGTTCTTC
. | TRBJ2-6 | . | TRBV27 | CASSSRLSGANVLTF | TGTGCCAGCAGTTCCCGACTTTCTGGGGCCAACGTCCTGACTTTC
. | TRBJ2-1 | TRBD2 | TRBV28 | CASSLWASGRDEQFF | TGTGCCAGCAGTTTATGGGCCAGCGGGAGGGATGAGCAGTTCTTC
. | TRBJ1-6 | TRBD1 | TRBV7-9 | CASSLGRGSSYNSPLHF | TGTGCCAGCAGCTTAGGCAGGGGGAGCTCCTATAATTCACCCCTCCACTTT
. | TRBJ1-5 | TRBD1 | TRBV27 | CASSAQGGNQPQHF | TGTGCCAGCAGTGCCCAGGGGGGAAATCAGCCCCAGCATTTT
. | TRBJ2-3 | TRBD2 | TRBV15 | CATSRDGTSFFRQYF | TGTGCCACCAGCAGAGATGGGACTAGCTTTTTTAGGCAGTATTTT
. | TRBJ1-5 | . | TRBV10-3 | CAISDSIQPQHF | TGTGCCATCAGTGATTCCATTCAGCCCCAGCATTTT
. | TRBJ2-7 | TRBD1 | TRBV5-1 | CASQDRELDEQYF | TGCGCCAGCCAGGACAGGGAATTGGACGAGCAGTACTTC
. | TRBJ2-6 | . | TRBV7-9 | CASTPTQGGAGANVLTF | TGTGCCAGCACCCCTACCCAGGGCGGCGCTGGGGCCAACGTCCTGACTTTC
. | TRBJ2-7 | . | TRBV19 | CASSRQGVKYF | TGTGCCAGTAGCAGACAAGGGGTGAAGTACTTC
. | TRBJ2-7 | . | TRBV14 | CASSQVGEGSSYEQYF | TGTGCCAGCAGCCAAGTAGGTGAGGGCAGCTCCTACGAGCAGTACTTC
few | TRBJ1-1 | . | TRBV7-3 | CASSFKMNTEAFF | TGTGCCAGCAGCTTTAAAATGAACACTGAAGCTTTCTTT
. | TRBJ2-5 | TRBD2 | TRBV18 | CASSPSTSRETQYF | TGTGCCAGCTCACCATCGACTAGCAGAGAGACCCAGTACTTC
. | TRBJ1-6 | TRBD1 | TRBV7-2 | CASSSRTGGFRSPLHF | TGTGCCAGCAGCTCTCGGACAGGGGGGTTTCGTTCACCCCTCCACTTT
. | TRBJ2-5 | TRBD1 | TRBV4-1 | CASSQYGQGLGSGQETQYF | TGCGCCAGCAGCCAATACGGACAGGGGTTGGGTTCGGGGCAAGAGACCCAGTACTTC
. | TRBJ1-2 | . | TRBV6-1 | CASSEQDYGYTF | TGTGCCAGCAGTGAACAGGACTATGGCTACACCTTC
. | TRBJ1-1 | TRBD1 | TRBV19 | CASSTPQGGNTEAFF | TGTGCCAGTAGTACACCGCAGGGGGGGAACACTGAAGCTTTCTTT
once | TRBJ2-3 | . | TRBV13 | CASSRQDFTDTQYF | TGTGCCAGCAGCCGACAGGACTTCACAGATACGCAGTATTTT